The 23 T cell receptor beta chains below come from one sample, sequenced in a study of T-cell memory formation after mild COVID-19. TCRdb re-analysed the 5' RACE reads in MiXCR, keeping a single row per CDR3 protein. The repertoire holds approximately 60,000 distinct CDR3 sequences, with approximately 9.5% as singletons. The source material was PBMCs or a T cell subset sorted from them (not recorded which). These TCRs come from a man younger than 35 who had mild COVID-19 (a few samples of this study predate the infection). Cell type and time point are not known.

This clonotype occurred a few times. CDR3: CASSGGRSQFKETQYF. CDR3 DNA sequence: TGTGCCAGCAGCGGCGGGCGCTCGCAGTTCAAAGAGACCCAGTACTTC. The V and J genes are TRBV7-9 and TRBJ2-5, with D maybe TRBD2 (5 bases). CDR1 is SEHNR and CDR2 is FQNEAQ in the germline V gene (reference sequence). V lost 5 bases to trimming and J lost 3 bases, with 19 bases between them. The CDR3 length is 16 residues. The variable domain in full, completed from reference TRBV7-9 and TRBJ2-5, reads DTGVSQNPRHKITKRGQNVTFRCDPISEHNRLYWYRQTLGQGPEFLTYFQNEAQLEKSRLLSDRFSAERPKGSFSTLEIQRTEQGDSAMYLCASSGGRSQFKETQYFGPGTRLLVL.

This clonotype was counted ten times or more. This sequence joins TRBV6-5 and TRBJ1-2, with a weak D call TRBD1 (6 bases). CDR3 length: 13 residues. The germline V gene has CDR1 MNHEY and CDR2 SVGAGI. V lost 6 bases and J 4 bases, leaving 12 bases between the germline ends. The CDR3 DNA follows: TGTGCCAGCAGAGCCGGACAGTTCTATGGCTACACCTTC. Protein sequence: CASRAGQFYGYTF.

This clonotype showed up many times. The rearrangement links TRBV5-1 to TRBJ2-3; TRBD2 matches 8 bases. CDR3 length: 14 residues. V was pared by 2 bases and J by 6 bases, with 5 bases of the junction left unmatched. CDR1 and CDR2 from the germline V gene are SGHRS and YFSETQ. This chain's CDR3 is CASSFDGGADTQYF. CDR3 in DNA: TGCGCCAGCAGCTTTGACGGGGGGGCGGATACGCAGTATTTT.

This clonotype was seen a few times. The chain links TRBV3-1 to TRBJ1-2, with unresolved D. Germline assignment: CDR1 LGHDT and CDR2 YNNKEL (reference sequence). CDR3 length equals 12 residues. Trimming stripped 6 bases from V and 6 bases from J, with 11 bases between. The DNA for the CDR3 is TGTGCCAGCAGTTGGCAGGCGAATGGCTACACCTTC. This encodes CASSWQANGYTF.

This clonotype came up once. The chain joins TRBV18 to TRBJ2-7; weak D call: TRBD2 (6 bases). Per germline, CDR1 KGHSH and CDR2 LQKENI. V lost 6 bases to trimming and J lost 3 bases, with 15 bases between them. The CDR3 loop spans 14 amino acids. CDR3 sequence: CASSRDLGGYEQYF. DNA for the CDR3: TGTGCCAGCTCCCGGGACTTAGGCGGCTACGAGCAGTACTTC. The full variable domain, in which reference TRBV18 and TRBJ2-7 provide the parts outside the CDR3, is NAGVMQNPRHLVRRRGQEARLRCSPMKGHSHVYWYRQLPEEGLKFMVYLQKENIIDESGMPKERFSAEFPKEGPSILRIQQVVRGDSAAYFCASSRDLGGYEQYFGPGTRLTVT.

This clonotype was observed a handful of times. V gene TRBV5-1 combines with J gene TRBJ2-3; D is undetermined. V was cut by 0 bases and J by 3 bases, with 5 bases left in between. The germline V gene has CDR1 SGHRS and CDR2 YFSETQ. The length of the CDR3 is 13 residues. CDR3 sequence: CASSLAWTDTQYF. The CDR3 coding sequence is TGCGCCAGCAGCTTGGCCTGGACAGATACGCAGTATTTT. Full variable domain (rest looked up from reference TRBV5-1 and TRBJ2-3): KAGVTQTPRYLIKTRGQQVTLSCSPISGHRSVSWYQQTPGQGLQFLFEYFSETQRNKGNFPGRFSGRQFSNSRSEMNVSTLELGDSALYLCASSLAWTDTQYFGPGTRLTVL.

This clonotype came up a few times. CDR3 in amino acids: CASSYSGTSNTEAFF. Here the CDR3 DNA reads TGTGCCAGCAGCTATTCCGGGACAAGTAACACTGAAGCTTTCTTT. The rearrangement joins TRBV3-1 to TRBJ1-1, with D perhaps matching TRBD1 (6 bases). V was clipped by 5 bases and J by 2 bases, with 15 bases between them. Germline CDR1 is LGHDT and CDR2 is YNNKEL (reference sequence). The CDR3 consists of 15 residues. Filled out from reference TRBV3-1 and TRBJ1-1, the complete variable domain reads DTAVSQTPKYLVTQMGNDKSIKCEQNLGHDTMYWYKQDSKKFLKIMFSYNNKELIINETVPNRFSPKSPDKAHLNLHINSLELGDSAVYFCASSYSGTSNTEAFFGQGTRLTVV.

The chain employs TRBV7-2 and TRBJ1-2; D is ambiguous. V was cut by 1 base and J by 4 bases, with 13 bases left in between. Germline CDR1 is SGHTA and CDR2 is FQGNSA. The CDR3 sequence is 15 residues long. The CDR3 sequence: CASSLGPDSSYGYTF. CDR3 sequence (DNA): TGTGCCAGCAGCTTAGGGCCCGATTCAAGCTATGGCTACACCTTC.

This clonotype was seen ten or more times. Here the CDR3 DNA reads TGCAGCGAGGGCCAGGGGGCTACAGATACGCAGTATTTT. Its protein is CSEGQGATDTQYF. The chain uses TRBV29-1 and TRBJ2-3, with 8 nucleotides matching TRBD1. CDR3 size: 13 residues. With 7 bases clipped from V and 3 bases from J, the junction kept 6 bases outside the gene matches. The germline V gene encodes CDR1 SQVTM and CDR2 ANQGSEA.

This clonotype has just a few counts. This sequence joins TRBV4-3 and TRBJ2-5; 7 bases align to TRBD2. CDR1 is LGHNA and CDR2 is YSLEER in the germline V gene. With 1 base clipped from V and 2 bases from J, the junction kept 1 base outside the gene matches. This CDR3 contains 14 residues. This CDR3 is CASSQGGGQETQYF. For the CDR3, the DNA is TGCGCCAGCAGCCAAGGGGGGGGACAAGAGACCCAGTACTTC.

This chain links TRBV9 with TRBJ2-5, with D unresolved. CDR3 length: 13 amino acids. The ends were cut back, 2 bases at V and 2 bases at J, with 7 bases in the middle. CDR1 SGDLS and CDR2 YYNGEE come from the germline V gene. In DNA form, the CDR3 reads TGTGCCAGCAGCGTGTCAAATCAAGAGACCCAGTACTTC. Protein: CASSVSNQETQYF.

This clonotype was seen ten or more times. The CDR3 sequence: CASSSQGAASGTSSYNEQFF. Here the CDR3 DNA reads TGTGCCAGCAGCTCGCAAGGGGCCGCCTCCGGGACTAGCTCCTACAATGAGCAGTTCTTC. The chain employs TRBV11-1 and TRBJ2-1, with 8 bases matching TRBD2. The CDR3 contains 20 residues. The V and J ends lost 4 bases and 0 bases, in that order; junction bases with no gene match: 17. Germline V gives CDR1 SGHAT, CDR2 FQDESV (reference sequence).

This clonotype was counted between two and nine times. The chain uses TRBV6-5 and TRBJ2-2; perhaps TRBD2 as D (5 bases). Germline V gene sequence: CDR1 MNHEY, CDR2 SVGAGI. V dropped 10 bases and J dropped 4 bases, with 13 bases sitting between them. The CDR3 has 13 residues. CDR3 coding DNA: TGTGCCAATTATGGGAGAGCCACCGGGGAGCTGTTTTTT. This gives the protein CANYGRATGELFF.

The chain combines TRBV5-1 with TRBJ1-3; D gene unclear. Trimming removed 1 base at V and 4 bases at J, with 12 bases between. Germline lookup yields CDR1 SGHRS and CDR2 YFSETQ. The CDR3 loop spans 15 amino acids. CDR3 in DNA: TGCGCCAGCAGCTTGTCGTTCCGCACGGGAAACACCATATATTTT. Its translation: CASSLSFRTGNTIYF.

The table lists this clonotype with many counts. The chain combines TRBV19 with TRBJ1-1, with unresolved D. Trimming left V 0 bases short and J 5 bases short, with 10 bases between. The CDR3 has 14 residues. Germline V CDR1 and CDR2: LNHDA, SQIVND (reference sequence). The CDR3 sequence is CASSIDRRWTEAFF. DNA of the CDR3: TGTGCCAGTAGTATAGATCGAAGGTGGACTGAAGCTTTCTTT.

V gene TRBV4-2 combines with J gene TRBJ2-3, with D possibly being TRBD2 (5 bases). Germline CDR1 and CDR2: LGHNA and YNFKEQ. The CDR3 length is 15 residues. Trimming stripped 3 bases from V and 2 bases from J, with 12 bases between. The CDR3 region has the DNA TGTGCCAGCAGCCACCCCGGGGAGACCACAGATACGCAGTATTTT. Translation: CASSHPGETTDTQYF.

The chain recombines TRBV5-1 with TRBJ2-5; D perhaps matches TRBD2 (7 bases). The germline V and J ends were trimmed by 0 bases and 4 bases, with 10 bases remaining between them. Germline-derived CDR1 and CDR2 are SGHRS and YFSETQ. This CDR3 contains 14 residues. Here the CDR3 reads CASSLGGGPETQYF. Here the CDR3 DNA reads TGCGCCAGCAGCTTGGGGGGGGGCCCAGAGACCCAGTACTTC.

This clonotype was counted between two and nine times. The chain employs TRBV5-1 and TRBJ2-1; TRBD1 might be the D (7 bases). The CDR3 spans 16 residues. V lost 3 bases, J lost 9 bases, and 22 bases lay in between. The germline V gene encodes CDR1 SGHRS and CDR2 YFSETQ. CDR3 in DNA: TGCGCCAGCAGCTCCGAACCGGGCGGGACAGTCAGTGAGCAGTTCTTC. Encoded protein: CASSSEPGGTVSEQFF.

There are a few counts of this clonotype. V usage is TRBV4-1 and J usage is TRBJ1-6, with D unclear. With 8 bases removed from V and 0 bases from J, the gap between germline ends came to 11 bases. The CDR3 totals 15 residues. The V gene's germline CDR1 is MGHRA and CDR2 YSYEKL. The chain's CDR3 is CASGLGSSYNSPLHF. In DNA, the CDR3 is TGCGCCAGCGGTCTGGGGAGCTCCTATAATTCACCCCTCCACTTT.

This clonotype was found a few times. The rearrangement uses TRBV5-1 and TRBJ2-5, with 10 bases fitting TRBD1. The CDR3 contains 14 residues. V lost 4 bases, J lost 5 bases, and 5 bases stayed unmatched. Germline-derived CDR1 and CDR2 are SGHRS and YFSETQ. The CDR3 nucleotides read TGCGCCAGCAGCCCGGGGACAGGGGATGAGACCCAGTACTTC. Amino acid sequence: CASSPGTGDETQYF.

The chain links TRBV10-1 to TRBJ2-3; D is unresolved. The CDR3 length is 16 residues. V shed 1 base and J shed 4 bases, with 15 bases lying between them. Germline-derived CDR1 and CDR2 are WNHNN and SYGVQD (reference sequence). This CDR3 is CASSEFASAQADTQYF. In DNA, the CDR3 is TGCGCCAGCAGTGAGTTTGCCAGCGCCCAAGCAGATACGCAGTATTTT.

The chain couples TRBV4-3 to TRBJ1-5; possible D gene TRBD1, 6 bases. Trimming stripped 0 bases from V and 7 bases from J, with 13 bases between. There are 15 residues in the CDR3. Germline loops: CDR1 LGHNA, CDR2 YSLEER. The CDR3: CASSQDSQGNQPQHF. CDR3 DNA sequence: TGCGCCAGCAGCCAAGATAGTCAGGGGAACCAGCCCCAGCATTTT.

This clonotype was observed a few times. The CDR3 spells CASSLVGTGFANEQFF. The CDR3, as DNA: TGTGCCAGCAGCTTAGTAGGGACAGGGTTTGCGAATGAGCAGTTCTTC. The rearrangement joins TRBV7-2 to TRBJ2-1; the match to TRBD1 covers 9 bases. Germline V gives CDR1 SGHTA, CDR2 FQGNSA. The CDR3 is 16 residues long. Trimming took 1 base from V and 7 from J; bases not matched to a gene: 8. The full variable domain, completed using reference TRBV7-2 and TRBJ2-1, is GAGVSQSPSNKVTEKGKDVELRCDPISGHTALYWYRQSLGQGLEFLIYFQGNSAPDKSGLPSDRFSAERTGGSVSTLTIQRTQQEDSAVYLCASSLVGTGFANEQFFGPGTRLTVL.